What follows is one TCR beta chain and its context. The antigen is not known. This sample stems from a study of shared clonotypes between healthy human individuals. Across the study: A couple of female and a few male donors aged 18 to 49 were enrolled. The study, taken as a whole, reports: Represented diversity, genetic and exposure-history alike, was limited by few donors. Relative to their counterparts shared across all four donors, non-shared clonotypes exhibited diminished generation probabilities.

With 1 base clipped from V and 0 bases from J, the junction kept 6 bases outside the gene matches. The CDR3 sequence is 17 residues long. The germline V gene encodes CDR1 MGHRA and CDR2 YSYEKL. The assay ran at deep level. Profiling relied on immunoSEQ multiplex PCR, and the TCRdb table lists in-frame clones only, not all of them. The table shows about 2.5 million clones, with 92% occurring only once. The material sequenced was naive CD4+ T cells from PBMCs. Subset noted: CD45RA+ positively selected. The chain combines TRBV4-1 with TRBJ2-5, with 9 bases fitting TRBD1. The TCR originated in a man younger than 35 in good health. Some clones in this sample may be carry-over from other donors' samples. The CDR3 region is CASSQGGTGMYQETQYF. Here the CDR3 DNA reads TGCGCCAGCAGCCAAGGAGGGACAGGGATGTACCAAGAGACCCAGTACTTC.